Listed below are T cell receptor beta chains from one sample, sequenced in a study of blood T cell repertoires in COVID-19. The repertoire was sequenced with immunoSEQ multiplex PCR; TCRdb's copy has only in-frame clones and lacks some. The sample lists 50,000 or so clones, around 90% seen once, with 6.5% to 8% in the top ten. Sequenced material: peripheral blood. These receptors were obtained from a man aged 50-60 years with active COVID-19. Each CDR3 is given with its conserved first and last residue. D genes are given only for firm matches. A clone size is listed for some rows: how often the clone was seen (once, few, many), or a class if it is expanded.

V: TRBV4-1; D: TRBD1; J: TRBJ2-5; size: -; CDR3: CASSHARTGGKETQYF; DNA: TGCGCCAGCAGCCATGCACGGACAGGGGGCAAGGAGACCCAGTACTTC
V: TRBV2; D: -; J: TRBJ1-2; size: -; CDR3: CASSEDRIRGYTF; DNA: TGTGCCAGCAGTGAAGACAGGATCCGGGGCTACACCTTC
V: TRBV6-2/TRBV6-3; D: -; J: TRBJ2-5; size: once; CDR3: CASSYSRGNSPGGTQYF; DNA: TGTGCCAGCAGTTACTCGAGAGGAAACTCCCCTGGAGGGACCCAGTACTTC
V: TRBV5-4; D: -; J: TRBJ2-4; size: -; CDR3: CASSRFMGGNIQYF; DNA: TGTGCCAGCTCCAGGTTCATGGGGGGAAACATTCAGTACTTC
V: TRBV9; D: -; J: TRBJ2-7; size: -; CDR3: CASSATDAPIYEQYF; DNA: TGTGCCAGCAGCGCTACAGACGCCCCAATCTACGAGCAGTACTTC
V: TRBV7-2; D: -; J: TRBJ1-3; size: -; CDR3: CASSLGAAGNTIYF; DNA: TGTGCCAGCAGCCTAGGGGCAGCTGGAAACACCATATATTTT
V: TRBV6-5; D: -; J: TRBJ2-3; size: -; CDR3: CASSTRPDTQYF; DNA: TGTGCCAGCTCCACTAGACCAGATACGCAGTATTTT
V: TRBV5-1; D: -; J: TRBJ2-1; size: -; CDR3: CASSLSGQDNEQFF; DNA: TGCGCCAGCAGCTTGTCAGGGCAGGACAATGAGCAGTTCTTC
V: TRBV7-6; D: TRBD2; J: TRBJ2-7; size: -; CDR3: CASSLSAAGGWEQYF; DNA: TGTGCCAGCAGCTTATCGGCGGCGGGAGGTTGGGAGCAGTACTTC
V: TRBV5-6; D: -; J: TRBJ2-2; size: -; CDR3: CASSGKGDTGELFF; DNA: TGTGCCAGCAGCGGAAAAGGGGACACCGGGGAGCTGTTTTTT
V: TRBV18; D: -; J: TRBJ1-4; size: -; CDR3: CASSPRGVIGEKLFF; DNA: TGTGCCAGCTCACCAAGAGGAGTAATAGGTGAAAAACTGTTTTTT
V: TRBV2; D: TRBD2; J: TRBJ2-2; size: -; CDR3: CASSPLGGIGGELFF; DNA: TGTGCCAGCAGTCCCTTGGGGGGGATCGGCGGGGAGCTGTTTTTT
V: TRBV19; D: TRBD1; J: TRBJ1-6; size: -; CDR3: CASSHRGRDSPLHF; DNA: TGTGCCAGTAGCCACAGGGGCAGGGATTCACCCCTCCACTTT
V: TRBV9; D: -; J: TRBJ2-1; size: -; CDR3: CASSVSAGNYGNEQFF; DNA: TGTGCCAGCAGCGTATCTGCGGGAAATTACGGCAATGAGCAGTTCTTC
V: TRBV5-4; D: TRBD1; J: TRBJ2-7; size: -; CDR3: CASSPPGQPYEQYF; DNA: TGTGCCAGCAGCCCGCCGGGACAGCCCTACGAGCAGTACTTC
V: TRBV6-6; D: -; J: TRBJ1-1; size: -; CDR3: CASSYSGGSTEAFF; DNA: TGTGCCAGCAGTTACTCGGGGGGGAGCACTGAAGCTTTCTTT